This is a list of T cell receptor beta chains from one sample in a study of CD8+ T cells in alopecia areata. This table comes from immunoSEQ multiplex PCR, and its TCRdb copy is limited to in-frame clones, with some not included. The data show fewer than 100,000 clones, approximately 66% seen once. Specimen: CD8+ T cells sorted from blood, collected at week 4, from a patient treated with tofacitinib. The receptor source for this set is a human donor with alopecia areata. CDR3s include the opening cysteine and the closing phenylalanine or tryptophan. Fields, in order: D gene, J gene, V gene, clone size, CDR3 DNA, CDR3 protein. A D gene is named only where the DNA matches it firmly. Clone size is stated in some rows and not others, as once, few, many or a class when expanded.

-,TRBJ2-1,TRBV5-4,-,TGTGCCAGCAGCTTGGCCTTACGGGCGAGGGGGACTCAAAATGAGCAGTTCTTC,CASSLALRARGTQNEQFF
-,TRBJ2-1,TRBV6-1,-,TGTGCCAGCAGTCCTGGGGGCAGTAGGATCGATGAGCAGTTCTTC,CASSPGGSRIDEQFF
TRBD2,TRBJ2-7,TRBV4-1,-,TGCGCCAGCAGCCAAGCGCGGGGGATTGGTAGTGAGCAGTACTTC,CASSQARGIGSEQYF
TRBD2,TRBJ2-7,TRBV4-3,-,TGCGCCAGCAGCCAAGATCTAGCGGGAGGATACGAGCAGTACTTC,CASSQDLAGGYEQYF
-,TRBJ2-1,TRBV7-2,many,TGTGCCAGCAGCTTAGCGGCGGGGCCCACGGACAATGAGCAGTTCTTC,CASSLAAGPTDNEQFF
TRBD1,TRBJ1-2,TRBV19,few,TGTGCCAGTAGGACAGGGGCTAACTATGGCTACACCTTC,CASRTGANYGYTF
-,TRBJ1-2,TRBV14,-,TGTGCCAGCAGCCTCACACTCGAAGCTAACTATGGCTACACCTTC,CASSLTLEANYGYTF
-,TRBJ1-1,TRBV27,few,TGTGCCAGCAGTTTAGACGCTCGGGGCACTGAAGCTTTCTTT,CASSLDARGTEAFF
-,TRBJ2-7,TRBV27,-,TGTGCCAGCAGCCCCGCGCTCCCTGGGACCTACGAGCAGTACTTC,CASSPALPGTYEQYF
-,TRBJ2-7,TRBV5-1,few,TGCGCCAGCAGCTCCCAGGACTACAGGGACGAGCAGTACTTC,CASSSQDYRDEQYF
TRBD2,TRBJ2-1,TRBV19,-,TGTGCCAGTACCCCTTTCGCCCTAGCGGGAGATAGTGAGCAGTTCTTC,CASTPFALAGDSEQFF
TRBD1,TRBJ2-7,TRBV7-2,-,TGTGCCAGCAGCTTGGCGACAGGGGGACCCTACGAGCAGTACTTC,CASSLATGGPYEQYF
-,TRBJ2-1,TRBV19,few,TGTGCCAGTAGTACGGGGGCGGAGCAGTTCTTC,CASSTGAEQFF
-,TRBJ2-2,TRBV13,-,TGTGCCAGCAGCGCCCCCCTGGGTTCCGGGGAGCTGTTTTTT,CASSAPLGSGELFF
-,TRBJ2-1,TRBV5-1,-,TGCGCCAGCAGCTTCCGGGGAGACTACAATGAGCAGTTCTTC,CASSFRGDYNEQFF
-,TRBJ2-1,TRBV27,-,TGTGCCAGCAGTTTCGTCGGGAATGAGCAGTTCTTC,CASSFVGNEQFF
TRBD1,TRBJ2-1,TRBV19,-,TGTGCCAGTAGTAGGACAGGCGGCAATGAGCAGTTCTTC,CASSRTGGNEQFF
TRBD2,TRBJ2-5,TRBV13,-,TGTGCCAGCAGCGCAACGGGACTACCCCAAGAGACCCAGTACTTC,CASSATGLPQETQYF
-,TRBJ2-3,TRBV5-1,-,TGCGCCAGCACCCTTGATGATACGCAGTATTTT,CASTLDDTQYF
-,TRBJ1-2,TRBV7-9,few,TGTGCCTCGAATTTTTGGGACGACAATAACTATGGCTACACCTTC,CASNFWDDNNYGYTF
TRBD1,TRBJ1-5,TRBV30,few,TGTGCCTGGAGTGGTGAGGGGGCGCAGCCCCAGCATTTT,CAWSGEGAQPQHF
-,TRBJ1-2,TRBV7-9,-,TGTGCCAGCAGTTATAACTATGGCTACACCTTC,CASSYNYGYTF
-,TRBJ2-4,TRBV9,-,TGTGCCAGCAGCTGCCTTGTGACATATCAAAACATTCAGTACTTC,CASSCLVTYQNIQYF
TRBD1,TRBJ2-7,TRBV7-9,few,TGTGCCAGCAGCCCGCAAGGGACAGGGAGGAACGAGCAGTACTTC,CASSPQGTGRNEQYF
TRBD2,TRBJ2-7,TRBV7-6,-,TGTGCCAGCACCCACCAAGCGGGGCAGGACGAGCAGTACTTC,CASTHQAGQDEQYF
TRBD2,TRBJ2-3,TRBV2,-,TGTGCCATGGAGCCGACTAGCGGGAGTTCGGATACGCAGTATTTT,CAMEPTSGSSDTQYF
TRBD2,TRBJ2-7,TRBV29-1,-,TGCAGCGTTGAAGATACGAACTACGGGAGGTACGAGCAGTACTTC,CSVEDTNYGRYEQYF
TRBD2,TRBJ2-1,TRBV4-3,once,TGCGCCAGCAGCCAAGATGAGCTAGCGGGGGGCTCCTACAATGAGCAGTTCTTC,CASSQDELAGGSYNEQFF
-,TRBJ2-2,TRBV30,-,TGTGCCTGGAGTGATCGGGCAGGGGGGGACACCGGGGAGCTGTTTTTT,CAWSDRAGGDTGELFF
-,TRBJ1-5,TRBV4-3,-,TGCGCCAGCAGCCAAGATGAGGGCAGTTATCAGCCCCAGCATTTT,CASSQDEGSYQPQHF
-,TRBJ1-1,TRBV29-1,-,TGCAGCGCCCGAGGGGGGAGTACTGAAGCTTTCTTT,CSARGGSTEAFF
-,TRBJ2-7,TRBV27,-,TGTGCCAGCAGTCCTAACGGCGGGCTGGGGGAGCAGTACTTC,CASSPNGGLGEQYF
-,TRBJ1-2,TRBV2,-,TGTGCCAGCAGTGACCCCCAACACAGAGTTTATGGCTACACCTTC,CASSDPQHRVYGYTF
-,TRBJ2-5,TRBV2,-,TGTGCCAGCAGCGAACACCCTTGGGAGACCCAGTACTTC,CASSEHPWETQYF